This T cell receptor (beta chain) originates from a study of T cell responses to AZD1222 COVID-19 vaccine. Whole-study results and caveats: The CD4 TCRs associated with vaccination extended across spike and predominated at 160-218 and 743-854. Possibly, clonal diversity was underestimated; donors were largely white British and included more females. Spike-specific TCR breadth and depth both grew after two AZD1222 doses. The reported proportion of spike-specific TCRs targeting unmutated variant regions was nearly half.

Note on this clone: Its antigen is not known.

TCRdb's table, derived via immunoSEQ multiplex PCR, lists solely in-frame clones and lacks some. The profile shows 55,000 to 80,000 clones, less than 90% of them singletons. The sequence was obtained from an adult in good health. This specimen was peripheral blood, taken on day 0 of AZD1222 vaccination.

CDR3 nucleotide sequence: TGTGCCAGCAGCTTATACAGGGGAGCCATGAACACTGAAGCTTTCTTT. Its protein is CASSLYRGAMNTEAFF. This chain joins TRBV5-5 and TRBJ1-1; 7 bases line up with TRBD1. The CDR3 has 16 residues. The germline CDR1 and CDR2 sequences are SGHKS and YYEKEE (reference sequence). The J segment lost 0 bases and the V segment lost 2 bases, leaving 7 bases of the junction unmatched. The full variable domain, rest sourced from reference TRBV5-5 and TRBJ1-1, is DAGVTQSPTHLIKTRGQQVTLRCSPISGHKSVSWYQQVLGQGPQFIFQYYEKEERGRGNFPDRFSARQFPNYSSELNVNALLLGDSALYLCASSLYRGAMNTEAFFGQGTRLTVV.